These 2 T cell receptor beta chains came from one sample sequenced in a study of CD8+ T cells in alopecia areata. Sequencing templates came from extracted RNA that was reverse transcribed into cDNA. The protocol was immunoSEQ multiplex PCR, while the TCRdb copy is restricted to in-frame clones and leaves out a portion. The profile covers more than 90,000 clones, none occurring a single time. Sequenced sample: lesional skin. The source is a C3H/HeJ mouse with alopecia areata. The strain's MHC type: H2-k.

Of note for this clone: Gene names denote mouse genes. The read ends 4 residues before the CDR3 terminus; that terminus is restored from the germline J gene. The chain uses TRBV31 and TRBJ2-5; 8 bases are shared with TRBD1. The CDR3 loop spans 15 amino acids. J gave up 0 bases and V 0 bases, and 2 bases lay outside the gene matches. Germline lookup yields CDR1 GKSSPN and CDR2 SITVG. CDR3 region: CAWSLQGVNQDTQYF. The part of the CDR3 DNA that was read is TGTGCCTGGAGTCTACAGGGGGTTAACCAAGAC. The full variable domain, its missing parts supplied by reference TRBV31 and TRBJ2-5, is AQTIHQWPVAEIKAVGSPLSLGCTIKGKSSPNLYWYWQATGGTLQQLFYSITVGQVESVVQLNLSASRPKDDQFILSTEKLLLSHSGFYLCAWSLQGVNQDTQYFGPGTRLLVL.

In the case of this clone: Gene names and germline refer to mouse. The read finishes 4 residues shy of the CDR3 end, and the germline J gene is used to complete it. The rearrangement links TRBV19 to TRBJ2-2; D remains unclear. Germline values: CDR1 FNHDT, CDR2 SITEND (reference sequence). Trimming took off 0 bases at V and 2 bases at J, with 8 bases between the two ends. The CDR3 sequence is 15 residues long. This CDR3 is CASSIVTVNTGQLYF. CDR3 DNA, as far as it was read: TGTGCCAGCAGTATAGTAACAGTCAACACCGGG.